Listed below are T cell receptor beta chains from one sample, sequenced in a study of shared clonotypes between healthy human individuals. Using immunoSEQ multiplex PCR, the repertoire was profiled, and TCRdb retains in-frame clones only, with some absent. The sample shows around 2,000,000 clones, about 95% of them seen only once. Sequencing used naive CD8+ T cells sorted from blood. Every receptor here comes from a man between 18 and 29 years old in good health. CDR3s include the opening cysteine and the closing phenylalanine or tryptophan. D genes are given only for firm matches. The listing skips clone size in some rows; elsewhere it reads once, few, many or a size class.

J: TRBJ2-5; length: 14; size: -; V: TRBV7-8; D: TRBD1; CDR3: CASSSGQGMKTQYF; DNA: TGTGCCAGCAGCTCGGGACAGGGTATGAAGACCCAGTACTTC
J: TRBJ1-1; length: 14; size: -; V: TRBV5-4; D: -; CDR3: CASSLVGLGTEAFF; DNA: TGTGCCAGCAGTTTAGTTGGGTTGGGAACTGAAGCTTTCTTT
J: TRBJ2-7; length: 15; size: -; V: TRBV28; D: TRBD1; CDR3: CASSSTGGEYYEQYF; DNA: TGTGCCAGCAGTTCAACAGGGGGCGAATACTACGAGCAGTACTTC
J: TRBJ1-2; length: 17; size: -; V: TRBV30; D: TRBD1; CDR3: CAWTLWEGGERDYGYTF; DNA: TGTGCCTGGACCCTATGGGAAGGGGGCGAACGAGACTATGGCTACACCTTC
J: TRBJ2-5; length: 13; size: -; V: TRBV11-3; D: -; CDR3: CASSLADTETQYF; DNA: TGTGCCAGCAGCTTAGCTGACACGGAGACCCAGTACTTC
J: TRBJ2-7; length: 14; size: -; V: TRBV6-5; D: TRBD2; CDR3: CASTLWTSKDEQYF; DNA: TGTGCCAGCACCCTCTGGACTAGCAAAGACGAGCAGTACTTC
J: TRBJ2-1; length: 12; size: -; V: TRBV2; D: -; CDR3: CASSPRVNEQFF; DNA: TGTGCCAGCAGCCCACGGGTCAATGAGCAGTTCTTC
J: TRBJ2-4; length: 15; size: -; V: TRBV4-3; D: -; CDR3: CASSQGQGLSNIQYF; DNA: TGCGCCAGCAGCCAAGGGCAGGGATTGTCAAACATTCAGTACTTC
J: TRBJ2-1; length: 12; size: -; V: TRBV7-9; D: -; CDR3: CASSLATDEQFF; DNA: TGTGCCAGCAGCTTGGCCACCGATGAGCAGTTCTTC
J: TRBJ1-1; length: 16; size: -; V: TRBV4-1; D: TRBD1; CDR3: CASSQEDGTGYTEAFF; DNA: TGCGCCAGCAGCCAAGAGGACGGGACAGGCTACACTGAAGCTTTCTTT
J: TRBJ1-1; length: 12; size: few; V: TRBV30; D: -; CDR3: CAWSSVNTEAFF; DNA: TGTGCCTGGAGTTCAGTGAACACTGAAGCTTTCTTT
J: TRBJ2-1; length: 17; size: -; V: TRBV7-9; D: -; CDR3: CASSLPVSANGYNEQFF; DNA: TGTGCCAGCAGCTTACCGGTCAGTGCTAATGGGTACAATGAGCAGTTCTTC
J: TRBJ1-2; length: 13; size: -; V: TRBV12-5; D: -; CDR3: CASGPGTGYGYTF; DNA: TGTGCTAGTGGTCCTGGGACGGGCTATGGCTACACCTTC
J: TRBJ1-2; length: 21; size: -; V: TRBV10-3; D: TRBD1; CDR3: CAISELGQGVILGNGNYGYTF; DNA: TGTGCCATCAGTGAGCTAGGACAGGGGGTTATATTAGGGAACGGAAACTATGGCTACACCTTC
J: TRBJ2-7; length: 15; size: -; V: TRBV19; D: -; CDR3: CASSPFQGGPYEQYF; DNA: TGTGCCAGTAGCCCCTTCCAGGGGGGACCGTACGAGCAGTACTTC
J: TRBJ2-1; length: 16; size: once; V: TRBV6-5; D: TRBD2; CDR3: CASSYHWREGYNEQFF; DNA: TGTGCCAGCAGTTACCACTGGAGGGAGGGCTACAATGAGCAGTTCTTC
J: TRBJ2-1; length: 13; size: -; V: TRBV6-5; D: TRBD1; CDR3: CASSWDRGQEQFF; DNA: TGTGCCAGCAGCTGGGACAGGGGGCAGGAGCAGTTCTTC
J: TRBJ2-7; length: 17; size: -; V: TRBV6-4; D: TRBD2; CDR3: CASGGIAGGPAKYEQYF; DNA: TGTGCCAGCGGGGGGATAGCGGGAGGGCCTGCAAAATACGAGCAGTACTTC
J: TRBJ1-2; length: 15; size: -; V: TRBV6-1; D: TRBD1; CDR3: CASSEEQGVYYGYTF; DNA: TGTGCCAGCAGTGAAGAACAGGGGGTTTACTATGGCTACACCTTC
J: TRBJ1-6; length: 19; size: -; V: TRBV7-2; D: -; CDR3: CASSLGIWQESSYNSPLHF; DNA: TGTGCCAGCAGCTTAGGAATTTGGCAGGAAAGCTCCTATAATTCACCCCTCCACTTT
J: TRBJ2-7; length: 16; size: -; V: TRBV15; D: TRBD1; CDR3: CATSRDSGQGAYEQYF; DNA: TGTGCCACCAGCAGAGATAGTGGACAGGGGGCTTACGAGCAGTACTTC
J: TRBJ1-2; length: 15; size: -; V: TRBV7-7; D: TRBD1; CDR3: CASRSDRGSRYGYTF; DNA: TGTGCTAGCAGATCCGACAGGGGCTCCAGATATGGCTACACCTTC
J: TRBJ1-4; length: 13; size: -; V: TRBV2; D: -; CDR3: CASSGGNGEKLFF; DNA: TGTGCCAGCAGTGGGGGAAACGGTGAAAAACTGTTTTTT